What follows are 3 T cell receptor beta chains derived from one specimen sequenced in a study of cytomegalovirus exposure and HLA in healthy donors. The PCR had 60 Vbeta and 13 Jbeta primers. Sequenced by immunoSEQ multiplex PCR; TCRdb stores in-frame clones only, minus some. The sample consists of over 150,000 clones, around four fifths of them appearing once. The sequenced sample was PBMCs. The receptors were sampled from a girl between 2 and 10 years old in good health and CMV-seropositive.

In DNA, the CDR3 is TGTGCCACCGCGCAGGGTATCCTAGCTAACTATGGCTACACCTTC. Its translation is CATAQGILANYGYTF. The rearrangement uses TRBV10-3 and TRBJ1-2, with a weak D call TRBD1 (5 bases). Trimming removed 10 bases from V and 0 bases from J, with 18 bases in between. The length of the CDR3 is 15 residues. Germline assignment: CDR1 ENHRY and CDR2 SYGVKD.

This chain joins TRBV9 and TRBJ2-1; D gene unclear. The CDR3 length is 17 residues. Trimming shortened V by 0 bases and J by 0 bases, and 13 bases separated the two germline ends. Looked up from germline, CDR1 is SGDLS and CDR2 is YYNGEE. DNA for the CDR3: TGTGCCAGCAGCGTAGACGGTAGCCTCGTCTCCTACAATGAGCAGTTCTTC. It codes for CASSVDGSLVSYNEQFF.

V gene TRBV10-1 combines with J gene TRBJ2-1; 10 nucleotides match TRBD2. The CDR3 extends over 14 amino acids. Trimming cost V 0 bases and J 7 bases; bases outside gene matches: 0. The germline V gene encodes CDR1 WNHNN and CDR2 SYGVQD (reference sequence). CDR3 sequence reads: CASSESSGRNEQFF. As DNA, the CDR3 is TGCGCCAGCAGTGAGTCTAGCGGGAGGAATGAGCAGTTCTTC.